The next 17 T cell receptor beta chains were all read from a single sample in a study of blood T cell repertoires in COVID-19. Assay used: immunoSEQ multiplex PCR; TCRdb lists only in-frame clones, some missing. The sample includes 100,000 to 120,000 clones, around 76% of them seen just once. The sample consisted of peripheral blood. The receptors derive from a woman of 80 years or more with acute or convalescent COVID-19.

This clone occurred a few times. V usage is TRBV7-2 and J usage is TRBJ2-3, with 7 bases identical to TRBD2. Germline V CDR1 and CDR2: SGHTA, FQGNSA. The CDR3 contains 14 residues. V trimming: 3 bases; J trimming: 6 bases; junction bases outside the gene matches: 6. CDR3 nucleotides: TGTGCCAGCAGCTTTCGACTAGCCGCGGATACGCAGTATTTT. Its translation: CASSFRLAADTQYF.

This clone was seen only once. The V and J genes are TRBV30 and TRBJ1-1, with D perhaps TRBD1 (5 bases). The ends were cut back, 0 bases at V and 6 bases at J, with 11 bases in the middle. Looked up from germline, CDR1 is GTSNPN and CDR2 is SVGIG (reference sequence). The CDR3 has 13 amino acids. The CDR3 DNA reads TGTGCCTGGAGTGTAGGACTAGGGGCTGAAGCTTTCTTT. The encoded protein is CAWSVGLGAEAFF.

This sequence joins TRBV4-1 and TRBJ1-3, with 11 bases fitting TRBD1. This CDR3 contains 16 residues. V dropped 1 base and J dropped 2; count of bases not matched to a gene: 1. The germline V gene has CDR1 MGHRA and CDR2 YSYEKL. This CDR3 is CASSQGDRGTGNTIYF. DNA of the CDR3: TGCGCCAGCAGCCAAGGGGACAGGGGGACTGGAAACACCATATATTTT.

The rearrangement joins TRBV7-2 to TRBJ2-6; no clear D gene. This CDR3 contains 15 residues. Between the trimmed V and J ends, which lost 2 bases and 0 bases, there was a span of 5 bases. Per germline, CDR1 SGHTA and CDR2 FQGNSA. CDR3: CASSLPHSGANVLTF. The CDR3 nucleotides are TGTGCCAGCAGCTTACCCCACTCTGGGGCCAACGTCCTGACTTTC. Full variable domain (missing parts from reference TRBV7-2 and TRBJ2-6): GAGVSQSPSNKVTEKGKDVELRCDPISGHTALYWYRQSLGQGLEFLIYFQGNSAPDKSGLPSDRFSAERTGGSVSTLTIQRTQQEDSAVYLCASSLPHSGANVLTFGAGSRLTVL.

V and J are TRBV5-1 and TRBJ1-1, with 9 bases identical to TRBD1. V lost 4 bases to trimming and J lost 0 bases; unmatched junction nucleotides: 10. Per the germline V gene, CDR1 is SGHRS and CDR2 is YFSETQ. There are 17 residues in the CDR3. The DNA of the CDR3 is TGCGCCAGCAGCAGCACTACCGGGACAGGGTTGAACACTGAAGCTTTCTTT. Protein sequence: CASSSTTGTGLNTEAFF.

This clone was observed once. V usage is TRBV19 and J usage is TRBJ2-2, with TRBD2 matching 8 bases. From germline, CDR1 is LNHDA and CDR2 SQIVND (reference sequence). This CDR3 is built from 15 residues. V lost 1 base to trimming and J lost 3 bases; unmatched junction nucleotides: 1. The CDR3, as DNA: TGTGCCAGTAGTATAGCGGGGGGGCACACCGGGGAGCTGTTTTTT. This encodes CASSIAGGHTGELFF.

The CDR3 DNA sequence: TGTGCCTGGAACCGGGGGGGAAACAATGAGCAGTTCTTC. Protein product: CAWNRGGNNEQFF. This chain uses TRBV30 with TRBJ2-1; 8 bases are shared with TRBD2. Germline V gene lookup returns CDR1 GTSNPN and CDR2 SVGIG (reference sequence). This CDR3 is 13 amino acids long. V trimming: 4 bases; J trimming: 5 bases; junction bases outside the gene matches: 4. The full variable domain, rest sourced from reference TRBV30 and TRBJ2-1, is SQTIHQWPATLVQPVGSPLSLECTVEGTSNPNLYWYRQAAGRGLQLLFYSVGIGQISSEVPQNLSASRPQDRQFILSSKKLLLSDSGFYLCAWNRGGNNEQFFGPGTRLTVL.

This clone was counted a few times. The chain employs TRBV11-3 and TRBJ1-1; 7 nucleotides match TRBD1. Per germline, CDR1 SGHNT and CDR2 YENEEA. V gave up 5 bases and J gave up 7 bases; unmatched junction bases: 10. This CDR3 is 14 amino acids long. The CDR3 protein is CASSKRQGVGEAFF. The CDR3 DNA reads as TGTGCCAGCAGCAAAAGACAGGGTGTGGGTGAAGCTTTCTTT.

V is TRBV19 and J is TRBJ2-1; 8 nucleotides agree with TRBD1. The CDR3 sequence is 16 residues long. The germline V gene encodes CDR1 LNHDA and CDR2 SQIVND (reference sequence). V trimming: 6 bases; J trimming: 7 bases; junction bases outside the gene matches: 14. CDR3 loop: CASSSHPGQVDNEQFF. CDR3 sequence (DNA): TGTGCCAGTAGCTCCCACCCGGGACAGGTGGATAATGAGCAGTTCTTC.

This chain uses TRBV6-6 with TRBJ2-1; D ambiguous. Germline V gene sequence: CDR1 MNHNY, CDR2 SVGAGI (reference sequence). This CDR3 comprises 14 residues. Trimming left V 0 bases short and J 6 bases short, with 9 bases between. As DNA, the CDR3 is TGTGCCAGCAGTTACTCTAGTTCTCCCAATGAGCAGTTCTTC. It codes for CASSYSSSPNEQFF.

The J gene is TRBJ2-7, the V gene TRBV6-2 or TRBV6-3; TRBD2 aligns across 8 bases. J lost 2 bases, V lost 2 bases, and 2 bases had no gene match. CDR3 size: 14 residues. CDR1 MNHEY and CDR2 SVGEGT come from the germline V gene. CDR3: CASSYGLAPYEQYF. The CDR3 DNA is TGTGCCAGCAGTTACGGACTAGCCCCCTACGAGCAGTACTTC.

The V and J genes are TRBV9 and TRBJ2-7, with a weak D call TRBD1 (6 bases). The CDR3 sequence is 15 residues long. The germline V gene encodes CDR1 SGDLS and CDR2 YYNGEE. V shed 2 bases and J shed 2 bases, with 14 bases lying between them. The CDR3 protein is CASSVEDSLTYEQYF. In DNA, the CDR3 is TGTGCCAGCAGCGTCGAGGACAGCCTAACCTACGAGCAGTACTTC.

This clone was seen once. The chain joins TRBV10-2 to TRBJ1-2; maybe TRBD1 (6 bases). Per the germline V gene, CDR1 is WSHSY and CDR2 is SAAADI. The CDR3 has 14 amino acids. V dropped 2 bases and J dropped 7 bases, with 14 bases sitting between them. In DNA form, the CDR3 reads TGCGCCAGCAGTGAGGGGGACACCCATCCTGGCTACACCTTC. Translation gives CASSEGDTHPGYTF.

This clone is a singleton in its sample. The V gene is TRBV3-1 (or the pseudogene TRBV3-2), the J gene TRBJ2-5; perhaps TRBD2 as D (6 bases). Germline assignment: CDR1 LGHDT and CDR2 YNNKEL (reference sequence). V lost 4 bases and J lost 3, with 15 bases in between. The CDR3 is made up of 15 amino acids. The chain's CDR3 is CASSLRGTGEETQYF. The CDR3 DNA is TGTGCCAGCAGCCTCCGGGGGACGGGAGAAGAGACCCAGTACTTC.

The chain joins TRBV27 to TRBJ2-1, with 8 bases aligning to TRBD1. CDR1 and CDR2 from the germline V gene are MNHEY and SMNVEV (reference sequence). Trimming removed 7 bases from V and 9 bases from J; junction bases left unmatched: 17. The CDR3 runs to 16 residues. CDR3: CASKHTRDRIGGEQFF. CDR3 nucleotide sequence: TGTGCCAGCAAGCATACAAGGGACAGGATTGGGGGTGAGCAGTTCTTC.

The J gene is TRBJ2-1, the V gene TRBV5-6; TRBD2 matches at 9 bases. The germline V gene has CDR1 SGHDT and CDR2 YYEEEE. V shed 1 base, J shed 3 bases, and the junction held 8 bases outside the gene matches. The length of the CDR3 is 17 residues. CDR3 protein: CASSLLAGTSNYNEQFF. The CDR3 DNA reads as TGTGCCAGCAGCTTGCTAGCGGGGACCTCCAACTACAATGAGCAGTTCTTC.

CDR3 in DNA: TGTGCCAGTAGTATAGGAGGGACTAGCGGGGTAACTCGAGAGACCCAGTACTTC. As protein: CASSIGGTSGVTRETQYF. The chain combines TRBV19 with TRBJ2-5, with 13 bases aligning to TRBD2. The CDR3 runs to 18 residues. The junction had 9 bases not matched to a gene; V was cut back by 1 base and J by 4 bases. Germline lookup yields CDR1 LNHDA and CDR2 SQIVND (reference sequence).